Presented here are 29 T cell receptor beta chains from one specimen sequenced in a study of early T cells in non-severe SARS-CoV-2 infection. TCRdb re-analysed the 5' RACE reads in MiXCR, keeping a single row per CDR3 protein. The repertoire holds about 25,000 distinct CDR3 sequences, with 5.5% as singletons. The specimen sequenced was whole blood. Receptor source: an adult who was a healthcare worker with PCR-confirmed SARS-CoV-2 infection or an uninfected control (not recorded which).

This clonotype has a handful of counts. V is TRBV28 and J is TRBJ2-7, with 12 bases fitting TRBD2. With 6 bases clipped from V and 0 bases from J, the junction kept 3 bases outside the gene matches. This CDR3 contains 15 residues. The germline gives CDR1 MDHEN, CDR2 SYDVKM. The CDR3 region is CASRPTSGGSYEQYF. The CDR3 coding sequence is TGTGCCAGCAGGCCGACTAGCGGGGGCTCCTACGAGCAGTACTTC.

The CDR3 region has the DNA TGCAGCCCTGGCCCCGGCTACACCTTC. Protein: CSPGPGYTF. V and J are TRBV29-1 and TRBJ1-2; no clear D. Germline CDR1 SQVTM, CDR2 ANQGSEA. Between the trimmed V and J ends, which lost 8 bases and 8 bases, there was a span of 9 bases. The CDR3 loop spans 9 amino acids.

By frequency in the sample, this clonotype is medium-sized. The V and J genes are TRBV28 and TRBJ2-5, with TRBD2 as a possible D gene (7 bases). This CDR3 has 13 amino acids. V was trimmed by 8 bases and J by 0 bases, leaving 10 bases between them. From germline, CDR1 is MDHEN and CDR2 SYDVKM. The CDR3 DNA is TGTGCCAGCCACGGGGGGCACCAAGAGACCCAGTACTTC. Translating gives CASHGGHQETQYF.

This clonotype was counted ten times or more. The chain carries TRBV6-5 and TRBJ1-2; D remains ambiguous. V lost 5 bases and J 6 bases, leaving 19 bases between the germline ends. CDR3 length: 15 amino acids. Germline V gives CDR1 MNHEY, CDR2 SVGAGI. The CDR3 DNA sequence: TGTGCCAGCAGTGATGGACCTGGAAAGACGAATGGCTACACCTTC. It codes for CASSDGPGKTNGYTF.

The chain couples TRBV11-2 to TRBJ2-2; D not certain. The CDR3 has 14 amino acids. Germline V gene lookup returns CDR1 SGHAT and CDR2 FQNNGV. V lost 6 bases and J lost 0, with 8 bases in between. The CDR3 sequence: CASSSDTNTGELFF. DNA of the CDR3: TGTGCCAGCAGTTCCGACACGAACACCGGGGAGCTGTTTTTT.

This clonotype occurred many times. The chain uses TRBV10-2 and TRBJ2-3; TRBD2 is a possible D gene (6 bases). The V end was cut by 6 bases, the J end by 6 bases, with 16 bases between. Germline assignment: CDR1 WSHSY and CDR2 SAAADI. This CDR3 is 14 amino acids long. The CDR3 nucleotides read TGCGCCAGCAGAGACTGGGGCAGCGGGGATACGCAGTATTTT. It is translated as CASRDWGSGDTQYF.

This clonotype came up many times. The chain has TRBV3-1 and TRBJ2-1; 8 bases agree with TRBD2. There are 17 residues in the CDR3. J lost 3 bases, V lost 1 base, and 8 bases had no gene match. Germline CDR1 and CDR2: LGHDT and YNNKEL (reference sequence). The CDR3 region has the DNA TGTGCCAGCAGCCAAGCCCCGAGCGGGGGTCACTACAATGAGCAGTTCTTC. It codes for CASSQAPSGGHYNEQFF.

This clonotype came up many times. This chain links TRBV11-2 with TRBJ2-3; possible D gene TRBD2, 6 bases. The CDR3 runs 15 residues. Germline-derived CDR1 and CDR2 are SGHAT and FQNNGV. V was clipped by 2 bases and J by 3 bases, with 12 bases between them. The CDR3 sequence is CASSLILRGTDTQYF. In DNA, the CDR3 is TGTGCCAGCAGCTTAATTCTGCGGGGAACAGATACGCAGTATTTT.

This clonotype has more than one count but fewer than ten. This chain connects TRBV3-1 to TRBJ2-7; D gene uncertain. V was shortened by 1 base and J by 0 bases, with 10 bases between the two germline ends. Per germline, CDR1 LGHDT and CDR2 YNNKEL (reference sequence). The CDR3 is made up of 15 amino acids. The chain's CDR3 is CASSQVRSSSYEQYF. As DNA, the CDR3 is TGTGCCAGCAGCCAAGTGAGATCAAGCTCCTACGAGCAGTACTTC.

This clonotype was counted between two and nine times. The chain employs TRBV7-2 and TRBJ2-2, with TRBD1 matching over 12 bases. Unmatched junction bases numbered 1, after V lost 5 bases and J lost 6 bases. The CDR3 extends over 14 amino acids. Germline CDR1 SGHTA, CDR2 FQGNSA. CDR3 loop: CASSRDRGPGELFF. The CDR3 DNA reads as TGTGCCAGCAGCAGGGACAGGGGGCCCGGGGAGCTGTTTTTT.

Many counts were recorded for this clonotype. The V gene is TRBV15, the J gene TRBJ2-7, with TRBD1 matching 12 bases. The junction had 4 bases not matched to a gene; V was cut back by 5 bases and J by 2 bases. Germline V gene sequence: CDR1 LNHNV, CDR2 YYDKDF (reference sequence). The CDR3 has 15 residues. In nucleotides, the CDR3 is TGTGCCACCAGCGGGGGACAGGGGGCCGCCTACGAGCAGTACTTC. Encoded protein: CATSGGQGAAYEQYF. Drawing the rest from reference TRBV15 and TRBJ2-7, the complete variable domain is DAMVIQNPRYQVTQFGKPVTLSCSQTLNHNVMYWYQQKSSQAPKLLFHYYDKDFNNEADTPDNFQSRRPNTSFCFLDIRSPGLGDTAMYLCATSGGQGAAYEQYFGPGTRLTVT.

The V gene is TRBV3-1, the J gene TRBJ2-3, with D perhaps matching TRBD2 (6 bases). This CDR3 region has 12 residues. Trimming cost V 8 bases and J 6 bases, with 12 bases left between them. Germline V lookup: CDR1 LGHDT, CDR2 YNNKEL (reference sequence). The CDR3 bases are TGTGCCAGCGGGGGACTCGTGGATACGCAGTATTTT. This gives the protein CASGGLVDTQYF.

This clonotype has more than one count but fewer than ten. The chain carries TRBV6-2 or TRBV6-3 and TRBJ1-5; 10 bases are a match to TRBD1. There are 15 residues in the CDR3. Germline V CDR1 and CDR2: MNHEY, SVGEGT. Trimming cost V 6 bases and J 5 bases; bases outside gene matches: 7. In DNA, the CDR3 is TGTGCCAGCAGATCCCTCGGGACAGGGGATCAGCCCCAGCATTTT. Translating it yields CASRSLGTGDQPQHF.

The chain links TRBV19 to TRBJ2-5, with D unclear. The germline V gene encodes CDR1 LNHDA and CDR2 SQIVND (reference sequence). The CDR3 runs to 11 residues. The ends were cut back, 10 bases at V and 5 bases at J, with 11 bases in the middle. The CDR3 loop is CATRSAETQYF. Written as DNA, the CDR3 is TGTGCCACCCGGTCGGCGGAGACCCAGTACTTC.

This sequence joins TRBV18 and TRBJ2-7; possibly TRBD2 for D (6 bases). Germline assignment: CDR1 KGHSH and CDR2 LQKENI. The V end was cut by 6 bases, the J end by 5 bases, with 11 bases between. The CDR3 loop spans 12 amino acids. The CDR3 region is CASSEPGDEQYF. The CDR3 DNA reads TGTGCCAGCTCTGAACCGGGGGACGAGCAGTACTTC.

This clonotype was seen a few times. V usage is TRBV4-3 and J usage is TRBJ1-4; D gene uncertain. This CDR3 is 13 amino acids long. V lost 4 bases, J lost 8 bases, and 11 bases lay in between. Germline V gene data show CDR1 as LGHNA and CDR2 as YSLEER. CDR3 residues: CASSRLGGEKLFF. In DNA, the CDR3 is TGCGCCAGCAGCCGTTTGGGTGGAGAAAAACTGTTTTTT.

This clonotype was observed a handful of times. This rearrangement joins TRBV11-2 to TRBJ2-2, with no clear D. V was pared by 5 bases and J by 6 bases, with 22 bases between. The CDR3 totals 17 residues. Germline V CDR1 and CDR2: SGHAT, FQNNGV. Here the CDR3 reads CASSESQKSALSGELFF. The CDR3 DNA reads TGTGCCAGCAGCGAATCCCAGAAGTCCGCCCTATCCGGGGAGCTGTTTTTT.

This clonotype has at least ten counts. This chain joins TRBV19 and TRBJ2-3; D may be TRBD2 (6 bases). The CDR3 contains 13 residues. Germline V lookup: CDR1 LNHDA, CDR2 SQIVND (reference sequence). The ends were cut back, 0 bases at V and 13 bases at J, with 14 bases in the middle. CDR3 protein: CASSIETARTKYF. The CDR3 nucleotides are TGTGCCAGTAGTATAGAGACAGCGAGGACTAAGTATTTT.

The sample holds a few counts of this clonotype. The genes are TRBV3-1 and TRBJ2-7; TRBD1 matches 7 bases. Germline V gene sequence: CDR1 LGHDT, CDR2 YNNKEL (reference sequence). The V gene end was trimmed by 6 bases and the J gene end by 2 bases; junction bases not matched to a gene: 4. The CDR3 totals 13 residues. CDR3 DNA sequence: TGTGCCAGCAGACTCGGACAGGCCTACGAGCAGTACTTC. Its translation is CASRLGQAYEQYF.

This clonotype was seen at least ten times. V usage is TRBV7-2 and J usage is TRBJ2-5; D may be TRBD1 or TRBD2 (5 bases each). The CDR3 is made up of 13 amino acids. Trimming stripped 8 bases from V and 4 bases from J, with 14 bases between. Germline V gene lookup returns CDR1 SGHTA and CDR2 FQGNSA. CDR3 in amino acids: CASAGGKRETQYF. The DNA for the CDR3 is TGTGCCAGCGCTGGGGGAAAAAGAGAGACCCAGTACTTC.

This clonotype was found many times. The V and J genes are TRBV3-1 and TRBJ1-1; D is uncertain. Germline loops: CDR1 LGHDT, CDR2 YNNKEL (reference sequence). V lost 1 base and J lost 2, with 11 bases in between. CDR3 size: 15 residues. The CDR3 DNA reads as TGTGCCAGCAGCCAAGGACGTAGTGGTAACACTGAAGCTTTCTTT. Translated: CASSQGRSGNTEAFF.

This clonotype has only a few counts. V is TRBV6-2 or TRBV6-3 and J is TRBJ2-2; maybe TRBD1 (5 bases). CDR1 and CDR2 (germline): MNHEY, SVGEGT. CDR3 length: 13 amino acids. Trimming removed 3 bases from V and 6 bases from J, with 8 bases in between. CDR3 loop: CASSYPGSGELFF. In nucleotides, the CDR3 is TGTGCCAGCAGTTATCCAGGGTCCGGGGAGCTGTTTTTT.

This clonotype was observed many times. Written as DNA, the CDR3 is TGCGCCAGCAGCCTTCGACTAGCGGGGGACCCCCAAGAGACCCAGTACTTC. Amino acids: CASSLRLAGDPQETQYF. J is TRBJ2-5 and V is TRBV5-1; 12 nucleotides line up with TRBD2. This CDR3 spans 17 amino acids. V dropped 4 bases and J dropped 1; count of bases not matched to a gene: 8. CDR1 is SGHRS and CDR2 is YFSETQ in the germline V gene.

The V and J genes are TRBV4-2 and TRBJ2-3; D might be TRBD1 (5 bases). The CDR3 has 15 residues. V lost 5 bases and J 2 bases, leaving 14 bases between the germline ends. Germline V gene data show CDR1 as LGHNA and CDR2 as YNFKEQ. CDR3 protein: CASSFQGSSTDTQYF. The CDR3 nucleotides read TGTGCCAGCAGCTTTCAGGGTTCTTCCACAGATACGCAGTATTTT.

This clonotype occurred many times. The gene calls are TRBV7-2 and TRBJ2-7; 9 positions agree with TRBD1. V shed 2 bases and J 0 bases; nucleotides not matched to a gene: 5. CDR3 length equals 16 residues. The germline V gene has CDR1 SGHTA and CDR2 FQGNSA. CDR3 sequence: CASSLPGTGYSYEQYF. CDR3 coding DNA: TGTGCCAGCAGCTTACCCGGGACAGGGTACTCCTACGAGCAGTACTTC.

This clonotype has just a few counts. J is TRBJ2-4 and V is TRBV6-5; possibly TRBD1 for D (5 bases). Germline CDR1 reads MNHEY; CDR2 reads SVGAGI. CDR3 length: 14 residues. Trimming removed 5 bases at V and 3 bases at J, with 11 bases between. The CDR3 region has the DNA TGTGCCAGCAGTGACAGATGGAGCAAAAACATTCAGTACTTC. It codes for CASSDRWSKNIQYF.

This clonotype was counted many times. In nucleotides, the CDR3 is TGTGCCAGTAGAGACGGGGGGCCACTTACCTTCTACGAGCAGTACTTC. Its translation: CASRDGGPLTFYEQYF. The chain combines TRBV2 with TRBJ2-7, with D possibly TRBD2 on 7 matching bases. CDR3 size: 16 residues. In germline, CDR1 is SNHLY, CDR2 FYNNEI. Between the trimmed V and J ends, which lost 9 bases and 3 bases, there was a span of 24 bases.

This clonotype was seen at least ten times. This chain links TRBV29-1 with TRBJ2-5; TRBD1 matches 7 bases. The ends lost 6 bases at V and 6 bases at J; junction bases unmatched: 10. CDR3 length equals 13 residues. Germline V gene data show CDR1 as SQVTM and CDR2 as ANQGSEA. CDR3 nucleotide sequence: TGCAGCGTCGACAGGGCGGATGCGCAGACCCAGTACTTC. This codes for CSVDRADAQTQYF.

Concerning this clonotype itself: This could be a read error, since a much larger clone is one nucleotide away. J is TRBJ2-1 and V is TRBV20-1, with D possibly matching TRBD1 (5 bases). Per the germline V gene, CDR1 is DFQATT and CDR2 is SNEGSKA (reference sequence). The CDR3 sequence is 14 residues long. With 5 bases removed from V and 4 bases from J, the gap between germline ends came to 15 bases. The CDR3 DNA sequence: TGCAGTGCTGGGCGGACACCCACATACAATGAGCAGTTCTTC. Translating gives CSAGRTPTYNEQFF.